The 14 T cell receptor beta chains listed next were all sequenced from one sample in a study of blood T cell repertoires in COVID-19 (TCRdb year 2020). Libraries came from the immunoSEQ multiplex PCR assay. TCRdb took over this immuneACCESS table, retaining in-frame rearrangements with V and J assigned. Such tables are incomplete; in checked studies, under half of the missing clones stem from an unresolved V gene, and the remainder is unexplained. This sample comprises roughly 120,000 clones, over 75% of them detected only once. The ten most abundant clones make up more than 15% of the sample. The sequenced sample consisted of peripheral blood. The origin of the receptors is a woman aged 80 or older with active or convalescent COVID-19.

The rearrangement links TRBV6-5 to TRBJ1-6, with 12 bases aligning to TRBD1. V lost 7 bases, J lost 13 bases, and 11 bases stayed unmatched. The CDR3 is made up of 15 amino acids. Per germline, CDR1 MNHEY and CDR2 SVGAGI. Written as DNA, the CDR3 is TGTGCCAGCACCCCTTATCGGGACAGGGGGCTCCCCCTCCACTTT. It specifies CASTPYRDRGLPLHF.

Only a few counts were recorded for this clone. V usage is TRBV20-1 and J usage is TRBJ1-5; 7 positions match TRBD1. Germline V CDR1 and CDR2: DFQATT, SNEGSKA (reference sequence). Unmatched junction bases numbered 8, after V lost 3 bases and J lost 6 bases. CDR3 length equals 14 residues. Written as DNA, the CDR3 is TGCAGTGCTAGTAGGGGGCGCGTCGGTCAGCCCCAGCATTTT. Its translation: CSASRGRVGQPQHF.

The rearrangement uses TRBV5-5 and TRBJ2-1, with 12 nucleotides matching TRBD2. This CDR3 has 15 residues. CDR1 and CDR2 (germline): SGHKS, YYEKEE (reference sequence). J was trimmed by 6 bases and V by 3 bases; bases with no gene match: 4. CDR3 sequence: CASSSPGLAGNEQFF. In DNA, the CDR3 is TGTGCCAGCAGCTCCCCGGGACTAGCGGGCAATGAGCAGTTCTTC.

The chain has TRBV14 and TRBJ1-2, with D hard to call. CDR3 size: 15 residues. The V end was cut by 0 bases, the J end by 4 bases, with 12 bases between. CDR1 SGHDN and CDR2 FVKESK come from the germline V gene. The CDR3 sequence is CASSQDRGGSYGYTF. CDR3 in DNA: TGTGCCAGCAGCCAAGATCGGGGAGGGAGCTATGGCTACACCTTC.

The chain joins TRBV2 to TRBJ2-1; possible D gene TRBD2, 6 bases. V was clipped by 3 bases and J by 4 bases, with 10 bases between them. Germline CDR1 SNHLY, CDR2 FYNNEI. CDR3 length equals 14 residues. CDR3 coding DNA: TGTGCCAGCAGTGAGTGGAGGGAATACAATGAGCAGTTCTTC. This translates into CASSEWREYNEQFF.

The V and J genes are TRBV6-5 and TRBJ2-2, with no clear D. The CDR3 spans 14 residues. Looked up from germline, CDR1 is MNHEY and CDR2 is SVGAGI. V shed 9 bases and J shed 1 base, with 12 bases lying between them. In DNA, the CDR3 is TGTGCCAGATTGGCTTCCTTGAACACCGGGGAGCTGTTTTTT. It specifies CARLASLNTGELFF.

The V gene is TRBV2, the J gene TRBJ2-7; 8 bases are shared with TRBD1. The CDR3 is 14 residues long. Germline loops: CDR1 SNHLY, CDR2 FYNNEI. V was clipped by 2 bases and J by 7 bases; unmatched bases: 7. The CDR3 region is CASSEQGAQGEQYF. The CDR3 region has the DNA TGTGCCAGCAGTGAACAGGGGGCGCAGGGTGAGCAGTACTTC.

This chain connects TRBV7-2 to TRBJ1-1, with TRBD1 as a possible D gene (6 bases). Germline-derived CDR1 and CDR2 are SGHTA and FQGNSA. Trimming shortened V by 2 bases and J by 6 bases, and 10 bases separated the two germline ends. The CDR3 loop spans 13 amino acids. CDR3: CASSLIRGPEAFF. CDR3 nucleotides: TGTGCCAGCAGCTTAATCAGGGGACCTGAAGCTTTCTTT. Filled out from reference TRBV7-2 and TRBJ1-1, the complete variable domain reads GAGVSQSPSNKVTEKGKDVELRCDPISGHTALYWYRQSLGQGLEFLIYFQGNSAPDKSGLPSDRFSAERTGGSVSTLTIQRTQQEDSAVYLCASSLIRGPEAFFGQGTRLTVV.

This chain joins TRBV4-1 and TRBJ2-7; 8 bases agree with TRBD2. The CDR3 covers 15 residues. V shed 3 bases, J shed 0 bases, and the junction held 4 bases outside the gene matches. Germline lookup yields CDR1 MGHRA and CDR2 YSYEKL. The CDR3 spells CASSQGLVGSYEQYF. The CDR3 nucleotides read TGCGCCAGCAGCCAGGGACTAGTCGGCTCCTACGAGCAGTACTTC.

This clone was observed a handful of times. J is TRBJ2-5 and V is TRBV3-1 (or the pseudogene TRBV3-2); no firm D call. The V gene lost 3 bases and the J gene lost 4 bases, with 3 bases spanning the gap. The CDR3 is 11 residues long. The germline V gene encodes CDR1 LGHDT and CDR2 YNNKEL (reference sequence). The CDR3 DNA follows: TGTGCCAGCAGCCATAGAGAGACCCAGTACTTC. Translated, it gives CASSHRETQYF.

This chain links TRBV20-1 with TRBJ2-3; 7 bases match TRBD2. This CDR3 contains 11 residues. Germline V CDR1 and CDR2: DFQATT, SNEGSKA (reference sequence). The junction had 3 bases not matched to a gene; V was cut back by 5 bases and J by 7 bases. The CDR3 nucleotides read TGCAGTGCTGGCGGGGGAAATACGCAGTATTTT. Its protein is CSAGGGNTQYF.

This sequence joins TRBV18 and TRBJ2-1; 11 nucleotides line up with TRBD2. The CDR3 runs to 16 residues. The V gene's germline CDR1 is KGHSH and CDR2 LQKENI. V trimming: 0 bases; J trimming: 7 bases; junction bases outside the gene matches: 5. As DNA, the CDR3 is TGTGCCAGCTCACCACCACTAGCGGGAGTAGGAAATGAGCAGTTCTTC. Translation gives CASSPPLAGVGNEQFF. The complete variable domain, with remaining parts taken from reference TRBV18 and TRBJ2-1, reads NAGVMQNPRHLVRRRGQEARLRCSPMKGHSHVYWYRQLPEEGLKFMVYLQKENIIDESGMPKERFSAEFPKEGPSILRIQQVVRGDSAAYFCASSPPLAGVGNEQFFGPGTRLTVL.

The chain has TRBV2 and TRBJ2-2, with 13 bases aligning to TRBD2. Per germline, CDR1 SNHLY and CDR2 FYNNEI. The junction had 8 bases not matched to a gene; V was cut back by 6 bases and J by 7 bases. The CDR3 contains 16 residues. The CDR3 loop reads CASRITSGRANGELFF. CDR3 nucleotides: TGTGCCAGCAGGATAACTAGCGGGAGGGCCAACGGGGAGCTGTTTTTT.

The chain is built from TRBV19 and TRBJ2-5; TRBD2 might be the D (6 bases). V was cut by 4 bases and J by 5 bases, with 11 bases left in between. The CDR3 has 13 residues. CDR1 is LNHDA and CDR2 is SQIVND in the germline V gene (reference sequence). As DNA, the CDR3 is TGTGCCAGTAGTAGCGGGACTTGGGAGACCCAGTACTTC. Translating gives CASSSGTWETQYF.